This T cell receptor (beta chain) is drawn from a study of cytomegalovirus exposure and HLA in healthy donors. Background on the study: Within the Caucasian-associated ancestry cluster were 81% of the approximately 400 genotyped donors. Study-level points and caveats: At a 0.05 false discovery rate, a later analysis found some 17,000 TCR beta sequences to be associated with HLA alleles.

For this clone: The antigen is not known.

Primers included in the PCR were 60 Vbeta and 13 Jbeta primers. Only in-frame clones appear in the TCRdb table, and some are missing; sequencing was by immunoSEQ multiplex PCR. The repertoire includes 110,000 or so clones, around 81% of them detected once, and roughly 2.2% sits in the top ten. The CDR3 is 16 amino acids. CDR1 is SGHRS, CDR2 YFSETQ, per germline. V lost 7 bases to trimming and J lost 4 bases, with 21 bases between them. The origin of this receptor is a middle-aged woman in good health and CMV-seronegative. Material: PBMCs. This chain uses TRBV5-1 with TRBJ2-1, with a tentative D call TRBD2 (6 bases). For the CDR3, the DNA is TGCGCCAGCCTCCTAGACTACGGACTAACATACAATGAGCAGTTCTTC. Translated, it gives CASLLDYGLTYNEQFF.